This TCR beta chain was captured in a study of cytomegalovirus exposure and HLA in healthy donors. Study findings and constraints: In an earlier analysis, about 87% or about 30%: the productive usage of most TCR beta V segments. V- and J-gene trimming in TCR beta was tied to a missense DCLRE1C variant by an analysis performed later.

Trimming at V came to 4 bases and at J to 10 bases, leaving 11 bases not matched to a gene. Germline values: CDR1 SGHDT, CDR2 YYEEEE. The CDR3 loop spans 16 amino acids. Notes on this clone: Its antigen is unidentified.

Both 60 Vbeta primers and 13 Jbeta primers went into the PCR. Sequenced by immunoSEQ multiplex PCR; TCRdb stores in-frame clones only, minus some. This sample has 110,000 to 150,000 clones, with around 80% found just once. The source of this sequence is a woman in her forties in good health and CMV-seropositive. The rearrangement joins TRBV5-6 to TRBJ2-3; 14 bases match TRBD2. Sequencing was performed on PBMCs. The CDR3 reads CASSQGTSGGPKAQYF. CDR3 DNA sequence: TGTGCCAGCAGCCAGGGGACTAGCGGGGGCCCAAAGGCGCAGTATTTT.